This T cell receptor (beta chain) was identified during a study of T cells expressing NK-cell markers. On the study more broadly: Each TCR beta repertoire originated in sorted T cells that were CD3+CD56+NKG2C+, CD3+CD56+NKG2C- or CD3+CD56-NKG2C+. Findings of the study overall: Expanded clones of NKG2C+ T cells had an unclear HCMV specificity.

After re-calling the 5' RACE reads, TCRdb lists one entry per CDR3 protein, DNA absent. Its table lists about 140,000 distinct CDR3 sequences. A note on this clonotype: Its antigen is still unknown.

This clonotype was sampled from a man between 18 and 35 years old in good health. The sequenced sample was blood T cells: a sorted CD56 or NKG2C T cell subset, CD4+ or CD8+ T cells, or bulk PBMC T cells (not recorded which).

The CDR3 loop is CASSLNRGETQYF. The chain recombines TRBV12-3 or TRBV12-4 with TRBJ2-5; as DNA is missing, the TRBD1 call by TCRdb cannot be tested. The CDR3 is 13 amino acids.